A single count supports the clone carrying this TCR beta chain. No DNA is shown, since the ends of the CDR3 on it are uncertain; the CDR3 is the one TCRdb lists. Sequenced patients had shown CD8+CD57+ cell expansion by flow cytometry. This specimen belongs to a study of CD8+CD57+ T cells in acquired aplastic anemia. Study-level background: DNA recovered from sorted CD4+ and CD8+ cells had a mean of approximately 3 ug.

TCR beta VDJ and CDR3 were profiled, and genomic DNA was the template. TCRdb used MiXCR to reprocess the reads, holding one entry per CDR3 protein. The sample lists some 200,000 distinct CDR3 sequences, approximately 60% occurring once. Sequenced: sorted CD4+, CD8+, or CD8+CD57+ T cells (not recorded which) from PBMCs. This clonotype was obtained from a human donor with aplastic anemia.

The CDR3 loop reads CASSVGAGSFF. This sequence joins TRBV9 and TRBJ1-1. The germline CDR1 and CDR2 sequences are SGDLS and YYNGEE. The CDR3 region is 11 residues in length, termini included.